A selection of T cell receptor beta chains follows, all from one sample in a study of early T cells in non-severe SARS-CoV-2 infection. MiXCR, applied by TCRdb to the 5' RACE reads, yields one record per CDR3 protein. The table has some 77,000 distinct CDR3 sequences, roughly 13% seen once. Sequenced material: whole blood. The receptor source for this set is an adult who was a healthcare worker with PCR-confirmed SARS-CoV-2 infection or an uninfected control (not recorded which). Each CDR3 is given with its conserved first and last residue. Each record gives: D gene, J gene, clone size, V gene, CDR3 length, CDR3 protein, CDR3 DNA. A D gene is named only where the DNA matches it firmly. Where a row states a size, it is once, few, many or the class of an expanded clone; other rows omit it.

D: .; J: TRBJ1-1; size: .; V: TRBV5-1; length: 14; CDR3: CASSWGQSDTEAFF; DNA: TGCGCCAGCAGTTGGGGCCAATCGGACACTGAAGCTTTCTTT
D: TRBD2; J: TRBJ2-5; size: few; V: TRBV15; length: 16; CDR3: CATSRGGTSGQETQYF; DNA: TGTGCCACCAGCAGGGGAGGGACTAGCGGACAAGAGACCCAGTACTTC
D: TRBD2; J: TRBJ2-5; size: .; V: TRBV11-2; length: 14; CDR3: CASSFGREVETQYF; DNA: TGTGCCAGCAGCTTCGGGAGGGAGGTAGAGACCCAGTACTTC
D: TRBD2; J: TRBJ2-7; size: .; V: TRBV13; length: 17; CDR3: CASSRILAGGPSYEQYF; DNA: TGTGCCAGCAGCCGGATACTAGCGGGAGGGCCTTCCTACGAGCAGTACTTC
D: .; J: TRBJ2-7; size: .; V: TRBV5-6; length: 16; CDR3: CASSLSLGFQVGEQYF; DNA: TGTGCCAGCAGCTTGTCACTTGGGTTCCAAGTTGGCGAGCAGTACTTC
D: .; J: TRBJ1-5; size: few; V: TRBV19; length: 15; CDR3: CASRAHYQANQPQHF; DNA: TGTGCCAGTAGAGCACACTACCAGGCCAATCAGCCCCAGCATTTT
D: .; J: TRBJ2-7; size: .; V: TRBV28; length: 14; CDR3: CASSLEKGIDEQYF; DNA: TGTGCCAGCAGCCTAGAGAAGGGGATCGACGAGCAGTACTTC
D: .; J: TRBJ2-5; size: few; V: TRBV29-1; length: 11; CDR3: CSAGTAETQYF; DNA: TGCAGCGCGGGTACAGCAGAGACCCAGTACTTC
D: .; J: TRBJ2-7; size: few; V: TRBV7-2; length: 13; CDR3: CASSLARSYEQYF; DNA: TGTGCCAGCAGCTTAGCGAGGTCCTACGAGCAGTACTTC
D: TRBD1; J: TRBJ2-1; size: few; V: TRBV11-3; length: 14; CDR3: CASSFQGARNEQFF; DNA: TGTGCCAGCAGCTTCCAGGGGGCGAGGAATGAGCAGTTCTTC
D: .; J: TRBJ2-7; size: .; V: TRBV3-1; length: 15; CDR3: CASSQDSTGPVGQYF; DNA: TGTGCCAGCAGCCAAGATTCGACAGGTCCGGTTGGGCAGTACTTC
D: TRBD1; J: TRBJ1-6; size: .; V: TRBV27; length: 16; CDR3: CASSLVGTVLNSPLHF; DNA: TGTGCCAGCAGTTTAGTGGGGACAGTCCTGAATTCACCCCTCCACTTT
D: TRBD1; J: TRBJ1-1; size: .; V: TRBV12-3/TRBV12-4; length: 17; CDR3: CASSFLTGAHPNTEAFF; DNA: TGTGCCAGCAGTTTCTTGACAGGGGCACACCCGAACACTGAAGCTTTCTTT
D: .; J: TRBJ1-1; size: .; V: TRBV6-5; length: 16; CDR3: CASSYIGKQGGTEAFF; DNA: TGTGCCAGCAGTTACATCGGGAAACAGGGTGGCACTGAAGCTTTCTTT
D: TRBD2; J: TRBJ2-1; size: .; V: TRBV5-1; length: 15; CDR3: CASSGIAGGYNEQFF; DNA: TGCGCCAGCAGCGGAATAGCGGGGGGATACAATGAGCAGTTCTTC
D: TRBD1; J: TRBJ1-2; size: many; V: TRBV28; length: 17; CDR3: CASSPEIGTGGTYGYTF; DNA: TGTGCCAGCAGTCCAGAAATCGGGACAGGGGGCACCTATGGCTACACCTTC
D: TRBD1; J: TRBJ1-1; size: few; V: TRBV9; length: 17; CDR3: CASSVSVGQGLKTEAFF; DNA: TGTGCCAGCAGCGTAAGTGTAGGACAGGGGCTGAAGACTGAAGCTTTCTTT
D: .; J: TRBJ2-5; size: .; V: TRBV28; length: 13; CDR3: CASRKILQETQYF; DNA: TGTGCCAGCAGGAAAATTCTGCAAGAGACCCAGTACTTC
D: TRBD2; J: TRBJ2-1; size: .; V: TRBV6-5; length: 16; CDR3: CASSYISGGQGNEQFF; DNA: TGTGCCAGCAGTTACATTAGCGGGGGGCAAGGCAATGAGCAGTTCTTC
D: .; J: TRBJ2-3; size: .; V: TRBV7-2; length: 15; CDR3: CASSLDGGAADTQYF; DNA: TGTGCCAGCAGCTTAGACGGGGGTGCGGCAGATACGCAGTATTTT
D: .; J: TRBJ2-7; size: few; V: TRBV28; length: 14; CDR3: CASSSTLSTYEQYF; DNA: TGTGCCAGCAGTTCGACCCTCTCAACCTACGAGCAGTACTTC
D: .; J: TRBJ1-4; size: many; V: TRBV7-2; length: 13; CDR3: CASRPALGAKLFF; DNA: TGTGCCAGCAGGCCAGCACTAGGGGCAAAACTGTTTTTT
D: .; J: TRBJ2-2; size: .; V: TRBV5-1; length: 16; CDR3: CASRLRAGANTGELFF; DNA: TGCGCCAGCCGACTGCGGGCAGGGGCGAACACCGGGGAGCTGTTTTTT
D: .; J: TRBJ2-1; size: many; V: TRBV5-1; length: 16; CDR3: CASRTAPGSRILGQFF; DNA: TGCGCCAGCAGAACCGCGCCGGGATCTCGGATCCTGGGGCAGTTCTTC
D: .; J: TRBJ1-5; size: many; V: TRBV6-6; length: 13; CDR3: CASSYSLDQPQHF; DNA: TGTGCCAGCAGTTACTCTCTGGATCAGCCCCAGCATTTT
D: .; J: TRBJ2-1; size: many; V: TRBV5-1; length: 14; CDR3: CASLALPGNNEQFF; DNA: TGCGCCAGCTTAGCGCTTCCCGGGAACAATGAGCAGTTCTTC
D: .; J: TRBJ1-2; size: many; V: TRBV28; length: 13; CDR3: CASSFSGVYGYTF; DNA: TGTGCCAGCAGTTTTTCGGGGGTGTATGGCTACACCTTC
D: TRBD1; J: TRBJ2-5; size: few; V: TRBV20-1; length: 15; CDR3: CSARDQGVVQETQYF; DNA: TGCAGTGCTAGAGATCAGGGGGTGGTTCAAGAGACCCAGTACTTC
D: TRBD1; J: TRBJ2-4; size: many; V: TRBV24-1; length: 15; CDR3: CATASAGDSKNIQYF; DNA: TGTGCCACCGCATCAGCCGGGGACAGTAAAAACATTCAGTACTTC
D: .; J: TRBJ2-3; size: few; V: TRBV7-9; length: 15; CDR3: CASSGGQGKKDTQYF; DNA: TGTGCCAGCAGTGGTGGGCAGGGGAAAAAAGATACGCAGTATTTT
D: TRBD2; J: TRBJ2-7; size: many; V: TRBV20-1; length: 15; CDR3: CSAKGTSGDAYEQYF; DNA: TGCAGTGCTAAAGGGACTAGCGGGGATGCCTACGAGCAGTACTTC
D: TRBD1; J: TRBJ2-1; size: many; V: TRBV12-5; length: 16; CDR3: CASGLARQGNDNEQFF; DNA: TGTGCTAGTGGTTTGGCCCGACAGGGGAACGACAATGAGCAGTTCTTC
D: TRBD2; J: TRBJ2-1; size: many; V: TRBV29-1; length: 13; CDR3: CSVEELAGGSWFF; DNA: TGCAGCGTTGAAGAGCTAGCGGGGGGATCGTGGTTCTTC
D: .; J: TRBJ2-7; size: .; V: TRBV28; length: 14; CDR3: CASSPPGIPYEQYF; DNA: TGTGCCAGCAGTCCACCGGGCATACCATACGAGCAGTACTTC
D: TRBD1; J: TRBJ1-2; size: .; V: TRBV6-1; length: 16; CDR3: CASSSLPGQTNYGYTF; DNA: TGTGCCAGCAGCTCACTCCCGGGACAGACGAACTATGGCTACACCTTC
D: .; J: TRBJ1-2; size: few; V: TRBV20-1; length: 13; CDR3: CSARFGQLYGYTF; DNA: TGCAGTGCTAGGTTTGGACAGCTCTATGGCTACACCTTC
D: TRBD2; J: TRBJ2-3; size: .; V: TRBV7-9; length: 14; CDR3: CASEAGGGTDTQYF; DNA: TGTGCCAGCGAAGCGGGGGGCGGCACAGATACGCAGTATTTT
D: .; J: TRBJ1-1; size: many; V: TRBV29-1; length: 12; CDR3: CSVRGLNTEAFF; DNA: TGCAGCGTCAGAGGGTTAAACACTGAAGCTTTCTTT
D: .; J: TRBJ1-6; size: .; V: TRBV10-3; length: 13; CDR3: CATGGPAGSPLHF; DNA: TGTGCCACTGGGGGACCCGCGGGGTCACCCCTCCACTTT
D: TRBD1; J: TRBJ2-3; size: .; V: TRBV29-1; length: 13; CDR3: CSVHGQAGRRQYF; DNA: TGCAGCGTTCATGGACAGGCTGGCCGTAGGCAGTATTTT
D: .; J: TRBJ1-5; size: .; V: TRBV28; length: 14; CDR3: CASSPMLGGGPQHF; DNA: TGTGCCAGCAGTCCAATGCTTGGGGGAGGGCCCCAGCATTTT
D: .; J: TRBJ2-1; size: many; V: TRBV7-2; length: 13; CDR3: CASTPISETEQFF; DNA: TGTGCCAGCACCCCTATAAGTGAAACTGAGCAGTTCTTC
D: .; J: TRBJ2-7; size: .; V: TRBV2; length: 14; CDR3: CASIRLGASYEQYF; DNA: TGTGCCAGCATCCGACTAGGTGCCTCCTACGAGCAGTACTTC
D: TRBD2; J: TRBJ2-5; size: few; V: TRBV7-6; length: 17; CDR3: CASSPLISAGGQETQYF; DNA: TGTGCCAGCAGCCCGCTGATTTCGGCGGGGGGACAAGAGACCCAGTACTTC
D: .; J: TRBJ1-1; size: .; V: TRBV2; length: 14; CDR3: CATTAVDRNTEAFF; DNA: TGTGCCACCACGGCTGTTGACAGAAACACTGAAGCTTTCTTT
D: .; J: TRBJ1-4; size: few; V: TRBV20-1; length: 11; CDR3: CSARDGGKLFF; DNA: TGCAGTGCTAGAGATGGAGGGAAACTGTTTTTT
D: TRBD1; J: TRBJ2-3; size: few; V: TRBV7-2; length: 16; CDR3: CASRSRGQWYADTQYF; DNA: TGTGCCAGCAGGTCCAGGGGGCAATGGTACGCAGATACGCAGTATTTT
D: .; J: TRBJ2-1; size: many; V: TRBV5-6; length: 15; CDR3: CASSSPVKPYNEQFF; DNA: TGTGCCAGCAGCTCCCCAGTTAAGCCCTACAATGAGCAGTTCTTC
D: .; J: TRBJ2-4; size: .; V: TRBV20-1; length: 13; CDR3: CSARDPLKNIQYF; DNA: TGCAGTGCTAGAGACCCTCTGAAAAACATTCAGTACTTC
D: .; J: TRBJ2-7; size: .; V: TRBV6-1; length: 11; CDR3: CASNTFYEQYF; DNA: TGTGCCAGCAATACTTTCTACGAGCAGTACTTC
D: .; J: TRBJ1-6; size: few; V: TRBV11-2; length: 14; CDR3: CASSQTRDNSPLHF; DNA: TGTGCCAGCAGTCAGACAAGGGATAATTCACCCCTCCACTTT
D: .; J: TRBJ2-3; size: .; V: TRBV20-1; length: 14; CDR3: CSARDVVGTDTQYF; DNA: TGCAGTGCTAGAGATGTGGTGGGGACAGATACGCAGTATTTT
D: TRBD2; J: TRBJ2-5; size: .; V: TRBV5-1; length: 15; CDR3: CASSYLAGAQETQYF; DNA: TGCGCCAGCAGCTACTTAGCGGGGGCCCAAGAGACCCAGTACTTC
D: .; J: TRBJ2-7; size: .; V: TRBV7-2; length: 13; CDR3: CASSLALWYEQYF; DNA: TGTGCCAGCAGCTTAGCGCTTTGGTACGAGCAGTACTTC
D: .; J: TRBJ1-4; size: many; V: TRBV6-5; length: 15; CDR3: CASSASGGRGEKLFF; DNA: TGTGCCAGCAGTGCCTCCGGGGGGCGAGGTGAAAAACTGTTTTTT
D: TRBD1; J: TRBJ2-7; size: .; V: TRBV12-3/TRBV12-4; length: 15; CDR3: CASSPHPDRVYEQYF; DNA: TGTGCCAGCAGTCCTCATCCGGACAGGGTGTACGAGCAGTACTTC
D: .; J: TRBJ1-2; size: many; V: TRBV6-1; length: 14; CDR3: CASSESRTRDGYTF; DNA: TGTGCCAGCAGTGAATCAAGGACAAGAGATGGCTACACCTTC
D: TRBD2; J: TRBJ2-5; size: few; V: TRBV29-1; length: 15; CDR3: CSVSGTSGSQETQYF; DNA: TGCAGCGTTTCTGGGACTAGCGGTTCACAAGAGACCCAGTACTTC
D: .; J: TRBJ2-1; size: few; V: TRBV27; length: 13; CDR3: CASSLQTHNEQFF; DNA: TGTGCCAGCAGTTTGCAGACGCACAATGAGCAGTTCTTC
D: .; J: TRBJ1-5; size: many; V: TRBV2; length: 15; CDR3: CASSEGGTSNQPQHF; DNA: TGTGCCAGCAGTGAAGGCGGGACTAGCAATCAGCCCCAGCATTTT